Presented here are 11 T cell receptor beta chains from one specimen sequenced in a study of blood T cell repertoires in COVID-19. The table came from immunoSEQ multiplex PCR; TCRdb's copy has only in-frame clones and leaves some out. In the table there are fewer than 300,000 clones, more than 75% of which are singletons. Sequenced: PBMCs or T cells enriched from blood (not recorded which). The receptors derive from a man aged 18 to 29 who had recovered from COVID-19.

This chain connects TRBV19 to TRBJ2-3; 8 nucleotides line up with TRBD1. The length of the CDR3 is 15 residues. V was clipped by 4 bases and J by 4 bases; unmatched bases: 7. The germline gives CDR1 LNHDA, CDR2 SQIVND (reference sequence). In DNA, the CDR3 is TGTGCCAGTAGTACAGGGACAGGTGGGGCAGATACGCAGTATTTT. This translates into CASSTGTGGADTQYF.

This clone was detected once. The chain recombines TRBV6-2 or TRBV6-3 with TRBJ2-2; 11 bases align to TRBD1. Germline loops: CDR1 MNHEY, CDR2 SVGEGT. This CDR3 spans 16 amino acids. V trimming: 2 bases; J trimming: 4 bases; junction bases outside the gene matches: 3. Here the CDR3 reads CASSYGTGGRTGELFF. As DNA, the CDR3 is TGTGCCAGCAGTTACGGGACAGGGGGTCGCACCGGGGAGCTGTTTTTT.

The CDR3 sequence: CASSGNEGSYNSPLHF. CDR3 coding DNA: TGTGCCAGCAGCGGTAACGAGGGCTCCTATAATTCACCCCTCCACTTT. The rearrangement uses TRBV9 and TRBJ1-6; D call uncertain. The CDR3 is 16 amino acids. CDR1 is SGDLS and CDR2 is YYNGEE in the germline V gene. The ends were cut back, 3 bases at V and 0 bases at J, with 10 bases in the middle.

The count of this clone is one. V and J are TRBV19 and TRBJ1-1; 10 bases agree with TRBD1. The CDR3 length is 18 residues. Per the germline V gene, CDR1 is LNHDA and CDR2 is SQIVND (reference sequence). V lost 4 bases, J lost 3 bases, and 14 bases stayed unmatched. Here the CDR3 reads CASSTPPFDRGRDTEAFF. In DNA form, the CDR3 reads TGTGCCAGTAGTACCCCTCCCTTCGACAGGGGGCGCGACACTGAAGCTTTCTTT.

This chain links TRBV5-6 with TRBJ2-3; 10 bases agree with TRBD2. The V gene end was trimmed by 0 bases and the J gene end by 2 bases; junction bases not matched to a gene: 3. The CDR3 is 16 amino acids. Germline values: CDR1 SGHDT, CDR2 YYEEEE. Here the CDR3 reads CASSLALAGITDTQYF. As DNA, the CDR3 is TGTGCCAGCAGCTTGGCACTAGCGGGGATCACAGATACGCAGTATTTT.

The J gene is TRBJ1-5, the V gene TRBV13; 8 nucleotides agree with TRBD1. J was trimmed by 3 bases and V by 5 bases; bases with no gene match: 6. The CDR3 loop spans 15 amino acids. Per the germline V gene, CDR1 is PRHDT and CDR2 is FYEKMQ (reference sequence). The CDR3 nucleotides are TGTGCCAGCAGCCAGGGGACAGGACACAATCAGCCCCAGCATTTT. As protein: CASSQGTGHNQPQHF.

The V and J genes are TRBV9 and TRBJ2-5; D possibly corresponds to TRBD2 (5 bases). The CDR3 consists of 15 residues. Trimming took off 2 bases at V and 5 bases at J, with 16 bases between the two ends. Germline lookup yields CDR1 SGDLS and CDR2 YYNGEE. The CDR3 nucleotides read TGTGCCAGCAGCGTCGGGATGCAGCTCGAGGAGACCCAGTACTTC. Protein sequence: CASSVGMQLEETQYF.

This chain's CDR3 is CASTHGTENQPQHF. CDR3 coding DNA: TGTGCCAGCACCCACGGGACAGAGAATCAGCCCCAGCATTTT. The V call is TRBV6-5, the J call TRBJ1-5, with 7 bases fitting TRBD1. The germline V gene has CDR1 MNHEY and CDR2 SVGAGI. The CDR3 is 14 amino acids. The trim removed 7 bases at V and 4 bases at J, leaving 7 bases unmatched.

This sequence joins TRBV6-5 and TRBJ1-2; D call uncertain. V was cut by 6 bases and J by 4 bases, with 15 bases left in between. The CDR3 runs to 14 residues. Germline V gene lookup returns CDR1 MNHEY and CDR2 SVGAGI. CDR3 in amino acids: CASRRPTDFYGYTF. The CDR3 nucleotides read TGTGCCAGCAGAAGGCCGACGGACTTCTATGGCTACACCTTC.

The V gene is TRBV2, the J gene TRBJ2-5, with 14 bases that match TRBD2. V gave up 6 bases and J gave up 0 bases; unmatched junction bases: 6. Germline CDR1 and CDR2: SNHLY and FYNNEI. The CDR3 has 17 residues. The CDR3 reads CASRPGLAGAYQETQYF. CDR3 DNA sequence: TGTGCCAGCAGACCGGGACTAGCGGGGGCGTACCAAGAGACCCAGTACTTC.

This clone appeared a few times. This chain links TRBV5-6 with TRBJ1-2; 9 bases align to TRBD1. The CDR3 sequence is 15 residues long. J was trimmed by 8 bases and V by 0 bases; bases with no gene match: 8. Germline CDR1 and CDR2: SGHDT and YYEEEE. CDR3 protein: CASSLGDRVGGGYTF. The CDR3, as DNA: TGTGCCAGCAGCTTGGGGGACAGGGTAGGCGGCGGCTACACCTTC.